The 23 T cell receptor beta chains listed next were all sequenced from one sample in a study of T cells in Graves' hyperthyroidism and ophthalmopathy. The CDR3 regions of TCR beta were amplified from RNA transcripts. First-round RT-PCR targeting the TCR CDR3 was performed with the HTBI primer set. A single record per CDR3 protein comes from TCRdb applying MiXCR to the multiplex PCR reads. The data hold about 560,000 distinct CDR3 sequences, with approximately 15% observed a single time. What was sequenced was blood. Receptors originate from a woman aged 40 to 50 with Graves' hyperthyroidism.

This clonotype was recorded at least ten times. V gene TRBV5-1 combines with J gene TRBJ2-1; D is possibly TRBD2 (6 bases). This CDR3 has 13 residues. CDR1 is SGHRS, CDR2 YFSETQ, per germline. Trimming took off 2 bases at V and 7 bases at J, with 10 bases between the two ends. The chain's CDR3 is CASSFGGGNEQFF. Here the CDR3 DNA reads TGCGCCAGCAGCTTCGGAGGAGGGAATGAGCAGTTCTTC. Using reference TRBV5-1 and TRBJ2-1 for the parts outside the CDR3, the full variable domain is KAGVTQTPRYLIKTRGQQVTLSCSPISGHRSVSWYQQTPGQGLQFLFEYFSETQRNKGNFPGRFSGRQFSNSRSEMNVSTLELGDSALYLCASSFGGGNEQFFGPGTRLTVL.

This clonotype was counted ten times or more. The chain links TRBV11-2 to TRBJ2-7; the match to TRBD1 covers 9 bases. With V trimmed by 5 bases and J by 1 base, 9 bases remained unmatched. Germline V gives CDR1 SGHAT, CDR2 FQNNGV. This CDR3 comprises 16 residues. CDR3: CASSIGTGKGSYEQYF. The CDR3 nucleotides read TGTGCCAGCAGCATCGGGACAGGGAAAGGGTCCTACGAGCAGTACTTC.

V usage is TRBV2 and J usage is TRBJ1-2, with 7 bases aligning to TRBD1. CDR3 length: 15 amino acids. CDR1 SNHLY and CDR2 FYNNEI come from the germline V gene. V shed 4 bases, J shed 2 bases, and the junction held 7 bases outside the gene matches. The CDR3 sequence: CASSGLPGQNYGYTF. In DNA, the CDR3 is TGTGCCAGCAGTGGCCTGCCGGGACAGAACTATGGCTACACCTTC.

J is TRBJ2-3 and V is TRBV4-1; 7 nucleotides match TRBD2. This CDR3 spans 15 amino acids. The junction had 7 bases not matched to a gene; V was cut back by 4 bases and J by 3 bases. The germline gives CDR1 MGHRA, CDR2 YSYEKL. The CDR3 loop is CASSPEELATDTQYF. CDR3 nucleotides: TGCGCCAGCAGCCCCGAGGAACTAGCGACAGATACGCAGTATTTT.

The sample holds many counts of this clonotype. This rearrangement joins TRBV27 to TRBJ2-1; 13 nucleotides agree with TRBD2. There are 21 residues in the CDR3. The germline V gene has CDR1 MNHEY and CDR2 SMNVEV (reference sequence). Trimming took 2 bases from V and 2 from J; bases not matched to a gene: 15. CDR3 DNA sequence: TGTGCCAGCAGTTTAGGTTGGGTAGGGACTAGCGGGATGTACGCCTACAATGAGCAGTTCTTC. Encoded protein: CASSLGWVGTSGMYAYNEQFF.

The chain couples TRBV10-3 to TRBJ1-6; TRBD1 is a possible D gene (5 bases). CDR1 is ENHRY, CDR2 SYGVKD, per germline. This CDR3 contains 14 residues. The chain's CDR3 is CTTAGVDDSSPLHF. As DNA, the CDR3 is TGTACCACCGCGGGGGTGGACGATAGTTCACCCCTCCACTTT.

This clonotype was picked up many times. V and J are TRBV29-1 and TRBJ2-1; 10 bases map to TRBD2. From germline, CDR1 is SQVTM and CDR2 ANQGSEA. This CDR3 is built from 14 residues. V shed 6 bases, J shed 1 base, and the junction held 3 bases outside the gene matches. This chain's CDR3 is CSVTLAGSYNEQFF. The DNA of the CDR3 is TGCAGCGTAACACTAGCGGGATCCTACAATGAGCAGTTCTTC.

At least ten counts were recorded for this clonotype. The chain carries TRBV2 and TRBJ1-5, with a possible D match to TRBD1 (5 bases). The CDR3 covers 13 residues. The germline V and J ends were trimmed by 6 bases and 4 bases, with 10 bases remaining between them. Germline CDR1 and CDR2: SNHLY and FYNNEI. The CDR3 reads CASSSGANQPQHF. The DNA for the CDR3 is TGTGCCAGCAGCAGCGGGGCTAATCAGCCCCAGCATTTT.

This clonotype was counted many times. The CDR3 DNA sequence: TGCGCCAGCAGCCCCGACAGGGGGTCGGATACGCAGTATTTT. Protein sequence: CASSPDRGSDTQYF. The chain joins TRBV5-1 to TRBJ2-3; 9 nucleotides line up with TRBD1. The germline V gene has CDR1 SGHRS and CDR2 YFSETQ. The CDR3 runs to 14 residues. J was trimmed by 6 bases and V by 4 bases; bases with no gene match: 6.

V usage is TRBV4-1 and J usage is TRBJ2-5, with a weak D call TRBD2 (5 bases). The CDR3 extends over 14 amino acids. Germline-derived CDR1 and CDR2 are MGHRA and YSYEKL. V was clipped by 1 base and J by 2 bases, with 8 bases between them. CDR3 residues: CASSQGEGQETQYF. The DNA for the CDR3 is TGCGCCAGCAGCCAAGGCGAGGGACAAGAGACCCAGTACTTC.

At least ten counts were recorded for this clonotype. The chain employs TRBV27 and TRBJ2-3; D is possibly TRBD1 or TRBD2 (6 bases each). The V end lost 6 bases, the J end lost 0 bases, and 10 bases lay between the germline ends. Germline-derived CDR1 and CDR2 are MNHEY and SMNVEV (reference sequence). This CDR3 comprises 14 residues. CDR3 nucleotides: TGTGCCAGCAGGGCGGGACATAGCACAGATACGCAGTATTTT. Amino acids: CASRAGHSTDTQYF.

This clonotype was seen repeatedly, ten times or more. The J gene is TRBJ2-7, the V gene TRBV5-1, with TRBD1 matching over 12 bases. CDR3 length: 15 residues. Per the germline V gene, CDR1 is SGHRS and CDR2 is YFSETQ. Trimming removed 3 bases from V and 5 bases from J; junction bases left unmatched: 6. The CDR3 protein is CASSSGTGGSHEQYF. As DNA, the CDR3 is TGCGCCAGCAGCTCCGGGACAGGGGGCAGTCACGAGCAGTACTTC. The full variable domain, completed using reference TRBV5-1 and TRBJ2-7, is KAGVTQTPRYLIKTRGQQVTLSCSPISGHRSVSWYQQTPGQGLQFLFEYFSETQRNKGNFPGRFSGRQFSNSRSEMNVSTLELGDSALYLCASSSGTGGSHEQYFGPGTRLTVT.

Ten or more counts support this clonotype. The rearrangement uses TRBV20-1 and TRBJ2-7; 10 bases are a match to TRBD2. Trimming at V came to 4 bases and at J to 2 bases, leaving 2 bases not matched to a gene. The CDR3 is 13 residues long. CDR1 and CDR2 (germline): DFQATT, SNEGSKA (reference sequence). CDR3 sequence (DNA): TGCAGTGCTACTAGCGGGAGCACCTACGAGCAGTACTTC. It translates to CSATSGSTYEQYF.

The V call is TRBV4-1, the J call TRBJ1-5; D unclear. The V end was cut by 1 base, the J end by 8 bases, with 15 bases between. Per the germline V gene, CDR1 is MGHRA and CDR2 is YSYEKL. There are 15 residues in the CDR3. The CDR3 loop reads CASSQGETGNKPQHF. CDR3 nucleotide sequence: TGCGCCAGCAGCCAAGGGGAGACTGGGAATAAGCCCCAGCATTTT.

This clonotype occurred many times. This sequence joins TRBV28 and TRBJ1-1; D gene ambiguous. The CDR3 covers 16 residues. The germline V gene encodes CDR1 MDHEN and CDR2 SYDVKM. V gave up 4 bases and J gave up 0 bases, with 15 bases separating them. CDR3 nucleotides: TGTGCCAGCAGTTCATCAGGATCGGGTCTGAACACTGAAGCTTTCTTT. The encoded protein is CASSSSGSGLNTEAFF.

This clonotype was seen at least ten times. The rearrangement links TRBV3-1 to TRBJ2-7; 8 bases are a match to TRBD2. Germline CDR1 LGHDT, CDR2 YNNKEL (reference sequence). Losses at the gene ends were 0 bases for V and 2 bases for J; bases not matched to a gene: 6. The CDR3 is made up of 16 amino acids. The CDR3 loop reads CASSQDGSGNPYEQYF. CDR3 DNA sequence: TGTGCCAGCAGCCAAGATGGTAGCGGGAACCCCTACGAGCAGTACTTC.

This clonotype was detected only a few times. This chain links TRBV30 with TRBJ1-5; D remains ambiguous. Germline V gene data show CDR1 as GTSNPN and CDR2 as SVGIG (reference sequence). Trimming took off 3 bases at V and 6 bases at J, with 12 bases between the two ends. The CDR3 is made up of 13 amino acids. In DNA form, the CDR3 reads TGTGCCTGGAGAAAAAAAGGTGTTCAGCCCCAGCATTTT. Translated: CAWRKKGVQPQHF.

This clonotype showed up many times. This rearrangement joins TRBV2 to TRBJ2-2; 7 bases align to TRBD2. The CDR3 is 15 residues long. Germline CDR1 reads SNHLY; CDR2 reads FYNNEI. V gave up 4 bases and J gave up 5 bases; unmatched junction bases: 7. CDR3 sequence (DNA): TGTGCCAGCAGTGGTGGGGGACTAACAACCGGGGAGCTGTTTTTT. Protein sequence: CASSGGGLTTGELFF.

In this sample, this clonotype turned up a few times. V usage is TRBV29-1 and J usage is TRBJ2-5; possibly TRBD1 for D (6 bases). Trimming shortened V by 6 bases and J by 13 bases, and 15 bases separated the two germline ends. The CDR3 runs to 10 residues. Germline assignment: CDR1 SQVTM and CDR2 ANQGSEA. The CDR3 spells CSVNRDTRYF. The CDR3 bases are TGCAGCGTCAACCGGGACACACGGTACTTC.

This clonotype showed up many times. A junction boundary mismatches the germline segment, possibly from a read error. The gene calls are TRBV7-7 and TRBJ2-2, with 8 positions matching TRBD2. The CDR3 runs to 18 residues. Germline V gene sequence: CDR1 SSHAT, CDR2 FNYEAQ (reference sequence). CDR3 in DNA: TGTGCTAGCAGCTCGACATTTGTCACTAGCGGGAACACCGGGGAGCTGTTTTTT. Translation: CASSSTFVTSGNTGELFF.

This clonotype was seen a few times. The junction and the germline gene differ at one end; a read error may be behind it. The gene calls are TRBV6-1 and TRBJ2-7; 8 bases line up with TRBD1. Germline V lookup: CDR1 MNHNS, CDR2 SASEGT. The CDR3 runs 13 residues. CDR3 amino acids: CAGSDGQGYEQYF. The CDR3 bases are TGTGCCGGCAGCGACGGACAGGGCTACGAGCAGTACTTC.

This clonotype was recorded at least ten times. The chain recombines TRBV20-1 with TRBJ1-5; 8 bases line up with TRBD1. This CDR3 has 15 amino acids. Germline loops: CDR1 DFQATT, CDR2 SNEGSKA (reference sequence). V was pared by 2 bases and J by 2 bases, with 5 bases of the junction left unmatched. CDR3 amino acids: CSARSKGQGNQPQHF. As DNA, the CDR3 is TGCAGTGCTAGATCCAAGGGACAGGGCAATCAGCCCCAGCATTTT.

This clonotype was counted many times. The rearrangement joins TRBV28 to TRBJ2-2, with TRBD1 identical over 8 bases. V was pared by 6 bases and J by 0 bases, with 18 bases of the junction left unmatched. Germline V CDR1 and CDR2: MDHEN, SYDVKM. The CDR3 has 20 residues. CDR3 in amino acids: CASRPTTGTGFSANTGELFF. Here the CDR3 DNA reads TGTGCCAGCAGACCTACGACCGGGACAGGATTTTCGGCGAACACCGGGGAGCTGTTTTTT.